These 24 T cell receptor beta chains were all obtained from the same sample, sequenced in a study of cytomegalovirus exposure and HLA in healthy donors. The PCR used 60 Vbeta and 13 Jbeta primers. Produced via immunoSEQ multiplex PCR; TCRdb's table is partial and in-frame only. The sample has 170,000 or so clones; around three quarters are singletons. The sequenced material came from PBMCs. These receptor sequences come from a boy younger than 18 in good health and CMV-seronegative.

The J gene is TRBJ2-3, the V gene TRBV5-6; 11 bases align to TRBD2. This CDR3 contains 15 residues. Looked up from germline, CDR1 is SGHDT and CDR2 is YYEEEE. With V trimmed by 4 bases and J by 5 bases, 6 bases remained unmatched. CDR3 amino acids: CASSLSGREVDTQYF. The DNA of the CDR3 is TGTGCCAGCAGCCTTAGCGGGAGGGAAGTAGATACGCAGTATTTT.

This clone was found once. The chain joins TRBV6-5 to TRBJ1-5, with D possibly TRBD1 on 5 matching bases. V was trimmed by 2 bases and J by 6 bases, leaving 11 bases between them. The germline V gene encodes CDR1 MNHEY and CDR2 SVGAGI. The CDR3 totals 14 residues. CDR3 sequence reads: CASSYRGGIQPQHF. The CDR3 region has the DNA TGTGCCAGCAGTTACAGGGGCGGAATTCAGCCCCAGCATTTT.

In this sample, this clone turned up once. This chain connects TRBV2 to TRBJ1-4, with TRBD1 matching over 8 bases. In germline, CDR1 is SNHLY, CDR2 FYNNEI. The CDR3 covers 16 residues. Trimming took 4 bases from V and 8 from J; bases not matched to a gene: 12. CDR3 sequence reads: CASSVIQGADGEKLFF. The CDR3 DNA follows: TGTGCCAGCAGTGTTATTCAGGGGGCGGATGGGGAAAAACTGTTTTTT.

The chain uses TRBV4-3 and TRBJ1-2, with a tentative D call TRBD1 (6 bases). The CDR3 consists of 15 residues. Trimming removed 0 bases at V and 4 bases at J, with 12 bases between. CDR1 LGHNA and CDR2 YSLEER come from the germline V gene. The CDR3 DNA reads TGCGCCAGCAGCCAAGATAGGACAGAGGCCTATGGCTACACCTTC. Protein sequence: CASSQDRTEAYGYTF.

This chain uses TRBV6-6 with TRBJ2-2; 7 bases line up with TRBD1. Per the germline V gene, CDR1 is MNHNY and CDR2 is SVGAGI (reference sequence). Germline trimming cut 4 bases from V and 1 base from J; bases unmatched to any gene: 3. The CDR3 is 15 amino acids. CDR3 loop: CASSSGTENTGELFF. In DNA, the CDR3 is TGTGCCAGCAGTTCCGGGACAGAGAACACCGGGGAGCTGTTTTTT.

CDR3 region: CASSRGTTPSYEQYF. The CDR3, as DNA: TGTGCCAGCAGCAGGGGGACAACACCTTCATACGAGCAGTACTTC. The rearrangement uses TRBV9 and TRBJ2-5; a weak D match, TRBD1 (6 bases). Near its end, the DNA agrees better with TRBJ2-7, so the J call may be wrong. Germline V lookup: CDR1 SGDLS, CDR2 YYNGEE. The CDR3 is made up of 15 amino acids.

The V call is TRBV5-1, the J call TRBJ2-5, with 14 bases lining up with TRBD2. The CDR3 sequence is 15 residues long. J gave up 5 bases and V 0 bases, and 0 bases lay outside the gene matches. Germline lookup yields CDR1 SGHRS and CDR2 YFSETQ. The CDR3 loop reads CASSLGLAGGETQYF. CDR3 DNA sequence: TGCGCCAGCAGCTTGGGACTAGCGGGAGGGGAGACCCAGTACTTC.

The chain employs TRBV19 and TRBJ2-3; D might be TRBD2 (6 bases). Germline V gene sequence: CDR1 LNHDA, CDR2 SQIVND (reference sequence). V was shortened by 11 bases and J by 4 bases, with 16 bases between the two germline ends. The CDR3 spans 13 residues. The CDR3 sequence is CASAKRASDTQYF. The CDR3 nucleotides are TGTGCCTCCGCGAAGCGGGCGTCAGATACGCAGTATTTT.

This clone showed up just a few times. The V and J genes are TRBV7-2 and TRBJ2-5, with D unresolved. There are 13 residues in the CDR3. Looked up from germline, CDR1 is SGHTA and CDR2 is FQGNSA. Trimming pared 3 bases from V and 1 base from J, leaving 6 bases between. Here the CDR3 reads CASSLGSQETQYF. In DNA form, the CDR3 reads TGTGCCAGCAGCTTGGGCAGCCAAGAGACCCAGTACTTC.

The rearrangement uses TRBV9 and TRBJ2-1; possibly TRBD2 for D (6 bases). Trimming shortened V by 1 base and J by 9 bases, and 20 bases separated the two germline ends. The germline V gene has CDR1 SGDLS and CDR2 YYNGEE. The CDR3 loop spans 16 amino acids. The DNA for the CDR3 is TGTGCCAGCAGCGTACAGTGGAGGACGGAGGGTTTTGAGCAGTTCTTC. This translates into CASSVQWRTEGFEQFF.

This chain connects TRBV5-6 to TRBJ1-2; no definite D call. The length of the CDR3 is 15 residues. With 1 base removed from V and 3 bases from J, the gap between germline ends came to 13 bases. Germline V gene lookup returns CDR1 SGHDT and CDR2 YYEEEE. In DNA, the CDR3 is TGTGCCAGCAGCTTGTGGGTGTCCGGAGACTATGGCTACACCTTC. Its protein product is CASSLWVSGDYGYTF.

V is TRBV4-2 and J is TRBJ2-1; D is undetermined. Germline V gene sequence: CDR1 LGHNA, CDR2 YNFKEQ. This CDR3 region has 17 residues. Trimming cost V 0 bases and J 7 bases, with 19 bases left between them. CDR3: CASSQDQGETTENEQFF. The CDR3 nucleotides are TGTGCCAGCAGCCAAGATCAAGGCGAGACGACTGAGAATGAGCAGTTCTTC.

The V call is TRBV30, the J call TRBJ2-5; TRBD2 agrees at 14 bases. The length of the CDR3 is 16 residues. The germline gives CDR1 GTSNPN, CDR2 SVGIG (reference sequence). J gave up 10 bases and V 0 bases, and 10 bases lay outside the gene matches. CDR3 in DNA: TGTGCCTGGAGTGTTTTAGGACTAGCGGGGGGAGGGGGCCAGTACTTC. The encoded protein is CAWSVLGLAGGGGQYF.

Only one count was recorded for this clone. V and J are TRBV7-6 and TRBJ2-6, with TRBD1 as a possible D gene (6 bases). The ends were cut back, 2 bases at V and 0 bases at J, with 11 bases in the middle. Germline CDR1 is SGHVS and CDR2 is FNYEAQ. The CDR3 is made up of 17 amino acids. The CDR3 sequence: CASSLRSGDSGANVLTF. The CDR3 coding sequence is TGTGCCAGCAGCTTAAGGTCAGGGGACTCTGGGGCCAACGTCCTGACTTTC.

This clone was seen a few times. V usage is TRBV4-2 and J usage is TRBJ1-5; no clear D. Between the trimmed V and J ends, which lost 0 bases and 9 bases, there was a span of 18 bases. The CDR3 extends over 16 amino acids. The germline CDR1 and CDR2 sequences are LGHNA and YNFKEQ. This chain's CDR3 is CASSQEFEGSRRPQHF. The DNA of the CDR3 is TGTGCCAGCAGCCAAGAATTCGAGGGTTCTCGGAGGCCCCAGCATTTT.

This clone appeared a few times. The genes are TRBV6-1 and TRBJ2-7; the match to TRBD2 covers 13 bases. Germline CDR1 MNHNS, CDR2 SASEGT. This CDR3 has 20 residues. V was pared by 2 bases and J by 0 bases, with 13 bases of the junction left unmatched. CDR3 sequence: CASSERPGTSGNRISYEQYF. CDR3 in DNA: TGTGCCAGCAGTGAACGTCCCGGGACTAGCGGGAATAGGATCTCCTACGAGCAGTACTTC.

J is TRBJ1-6 and V is TRBV6-1; D may be TRBD1 (6 bases). Germline CDR1 and CDR2: MNHNS and SASEGT. CDR3 length: 11 residues. V gave up 6 bases and J gave up 14 bases, with 11 bases separating them. The CDR3: CASRTGTSLHF. The CDR3 DNA sequence: TGTGCCAGCAGAACCGGGACATCCCTCCACTTT.

V gene TRBV7-2 combines with J gene TRBJ2-1, with a tentative D call TRBD1 (5 bases). Trimming pared 5 bases from V and 4 bases from J, leaving 12 bases between. Germline V CDR1 and CDR2: SGHTA, FQGNSA. This CDR3 has 14 residues. In DNA form, the CDR3 reads TGTGCCAGCAGCCCCCGACAGCTTTACAATGAGCAGTTCTTC. The encoded protein is CASSPRQLYNEQFF.

This chain connects TRBV9 to TRBJ1-2; D unresolved. The CDR3 spans 13 residues. CDR1 and CDR2 (germline): SGDLS, YYNGEE. Trimming pared 0 bases from V and 8 bases from J, leaving 11 bases between. The CDR3 region has the DNA TGTGCCAGCAGCGTAGCTCCCAGGAGGGGCTACACCTTC. Its translation: CASSVAPRRGYTF.

This chain uses TRBV19 with TRBJ2-7; 10 bases are a match to TRBD2. This CDR3 contains 15 residues. The junction had 7 bases not matched to a gene; V was cut back by 5 bases and J by 3 bases. Germline V gene sequence: CDR1 LNHDA, CDR2 SQIVND (reference sequence). CDR3 in DNA: TGTGCCAGTAGTCCTAGCGGGGGCCCCTTCTACGAGCAGTACTTC. As protein: CASSPSGGPFYEQYF.

The chain is built from TRBV5-4 and TRBJ2-5; 9 positions agree with TRBD1. The J call may be incorrect, as the DNA end agrees better with TRBJ2-7. The CDR3 is made up of 18 amino acids. Germline-derived CDR1 and CDR2 are SGHNT and YYREEE (reference sequence). The CDR3 is CASSLGGAPGQGAYEQYF. The CDR3 nucleotides are TGTGCCAGCAGCTTGGGCGGGGCCCCGGGACAGGGAGCCTACGAGCAGTACTTC.

The J gene is TRBJ1-2, the V gene TRBV6-1; D is ambiguous. Trimming took off 3 bases at V and 7 bases at J, with 6 bases between the two ends. CDR3 size: 11 residues. Germline V gives CDR1 MNHNS, CDR2 SASEGT. The CDR3 nucleotides are TGTGCCAGCAGTGATCCGGGTGGCTACACCTTC. Residues: CASSDPGGYTF.

V is TRBV10-3 and J is TRBJ1-1; 8 positions match TRBD1. This CDR3 spans 15 amino acids. Trimming at V came to 7 bases and at J to 1 base, leaving 8 bases not matched to a gene. Germline lookup yields CDR1 ENHRY and CDR2 SYGVKD. For the CDR3, the DNA is TGTGCCATCAAGGTATGGACAGGGAAGAACACTGAAGCTTTCTTT. Translation gives CAIKVWTGKNTEAFF.

The gene calls are TRBV10-3 and TRBJ1-1, with 8 bases fitting TRBD1. The CDR3 is 12 amino acids. Per the germline V gene, CDR1 is ENHRY and CDR2 is SYGVKD. V was pared by 9 bases and J by 4 bases, with 4 bases of the junction left unmatched. CDR3 bases: TGTGCCATACAGGGGGACGGCACTGAAGCTTTCTTT. Its protein is CAIQGDGTEAFF.